This T cell receptor (beta chain) was profiled in a study of somatic mutations in cytotoxic T cells in rheumatoid arthritis. Study-level findings and limits: Unlike healthy controls, rheumatoid arthritis patients had CD8+ clonality that increased with age. Each of about an eighth of the roughly 60 patients had a largest CD8+ clone that made up more than 20% of CD8+ cells. A finding that went unadjusted for multiple comparisons was the slight underrepresentation of TRBV07 in rheumatoid arthritis patients.

There are 13 residues in the CDR3. The V gene's germline CDR1 is SSHAT and CDR2 FNYEAQ (reference sequence). This clone was picked up a small number of times. Its antigen is undetermined. A junction end diverges from the germline sequence, so it may reflect a read error. The repertoire was sequenced with immunoSEQ multiplex PCR; TCRdb's copy has only in-frame clones and lacks some. The sample lists approximately 13,000 clones; 74% were seen once. Positive magnetic bead selection separated CD4+ and CD8+ cells, and flow cytometry confirmed purity. This TCR derives from a man in his 70s in good health. J is TRBJ2-5 and V is TRBV7-7; tentative D call: TRBD2 (5 bases). The sample was CD8+ T cells sorted from blood. The CDR3 reads CASSLARAETQYF. CDR3 bases: TGTGCTAGCAGCTTAGCGCGGGCAGAGACCCAGTACTTC.